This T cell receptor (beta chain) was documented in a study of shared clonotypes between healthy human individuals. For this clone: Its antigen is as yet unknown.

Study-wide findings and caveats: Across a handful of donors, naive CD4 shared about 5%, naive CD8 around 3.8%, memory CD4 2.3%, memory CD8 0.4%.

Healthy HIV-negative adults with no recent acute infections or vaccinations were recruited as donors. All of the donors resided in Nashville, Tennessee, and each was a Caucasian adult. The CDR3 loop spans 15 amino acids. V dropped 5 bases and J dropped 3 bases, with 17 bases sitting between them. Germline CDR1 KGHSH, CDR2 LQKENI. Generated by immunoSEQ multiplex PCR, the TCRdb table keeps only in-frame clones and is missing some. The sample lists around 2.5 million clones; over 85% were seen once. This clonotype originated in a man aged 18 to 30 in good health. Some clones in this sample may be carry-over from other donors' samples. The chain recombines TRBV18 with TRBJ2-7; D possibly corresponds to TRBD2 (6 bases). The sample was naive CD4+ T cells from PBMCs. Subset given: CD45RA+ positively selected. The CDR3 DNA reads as TGTGCCAGCTCAACACTCCGGGACTCAAACTACGAGCAGTACTTC. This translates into CASSTLRDSNYEQYF. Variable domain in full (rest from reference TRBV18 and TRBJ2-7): NAGVMQNPRHLVRRRGQEARLRCSPMKGHSHVYWYRQLPEEGLKFMVYLQKENIIDESGMPKERFSAEFPKEGPSILRIQQVVRGDSAAYFCASSTLRDSNYEQYFGPGTRLTVT.